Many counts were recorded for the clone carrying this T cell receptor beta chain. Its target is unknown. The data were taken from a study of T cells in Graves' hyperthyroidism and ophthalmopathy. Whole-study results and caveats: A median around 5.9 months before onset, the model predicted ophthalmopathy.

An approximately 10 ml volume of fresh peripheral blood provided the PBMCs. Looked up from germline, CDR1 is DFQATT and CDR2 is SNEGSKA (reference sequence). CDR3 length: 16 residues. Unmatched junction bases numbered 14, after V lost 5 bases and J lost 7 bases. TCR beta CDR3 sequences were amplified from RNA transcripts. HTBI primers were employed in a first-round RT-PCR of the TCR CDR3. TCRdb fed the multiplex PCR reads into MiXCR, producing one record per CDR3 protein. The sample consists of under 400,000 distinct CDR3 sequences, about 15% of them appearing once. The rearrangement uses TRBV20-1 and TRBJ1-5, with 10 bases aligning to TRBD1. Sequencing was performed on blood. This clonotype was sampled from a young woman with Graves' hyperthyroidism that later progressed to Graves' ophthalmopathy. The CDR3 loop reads CSAQGRTGGKWQPQHF. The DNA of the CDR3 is TGCAGTGCTCAAGGGCGGACAGGGGGGAAGTGGCAGCCCCAGCATTTT.